Listed below are T cell receptor beta chains from one sample, sequenced in a study of beta chain features in type 1 diabetes. Generated by immunoSEQ multiplex PCR, the TCRdb table keeps only in-frame clones and is missing some. The table includes 600,000 or so clones, over 11% detected once. The sequencing input was naive CD4+ T cells from blood. The receptors stem from a man younger than 35 with type 1 diabetes. CDR3s include the opening cysteine and the closing phenylalanine or tryptophan. Each record gives: D gene, clone size, J gene, V gene, CDR3 protein, CDR3 DNA. D genes are given only for firm matches. The size of a clone is reported for some rows only, either as once, few or many, or as a class for expanded clones.

>TRBD1|-|TRBJ2-5|TRBV4-1
CASSQEPPGTGQETQYF
TGCGCCAGCAGCCAAGAACCTCCGGGGACAGGCCAAGAGACCCAGTACTTC
>-|-|TRBJ2-7|TRBV5-4
CASSFTPLSSYEQYF
TGTGCCAGCAGCTTTACCCCCCTGAGCTCCTACGAGCAGTACTTC
>-|few|TRBJ2-7|TRBV19
CASSPDPAREQYF
TGTGCCAGTAGTCCGGACCCGGCACGCGAGCAGTACTTC
>-|-|TRBJ2-3|TRBV10-3
CAISESTGQSTQYF
TGTGCCATCAGTGAGTCGACAGGCCAGAGTACGCAGTATTTT
>-|-|TRBJ2-1|TRBV9
CASSAAQGFYNEQFF
TGTGCCAGCAGCGCGGCTCAGGGTTTCTACAATGAGCAGTTCTTC
>-|few|TRBJ2-1|TRBV9
CASSVVSGPSYNEQFF
TGTGCCAGCAGCGTAGTGTCCGGGCCCTCCTACAATGAGCAGTTCTTC
>-|-|TRBJ2-2|TRBV29-1
CSAGTDANTGELFF
TGCAGCGCAGGGACGGACGCGAACACCGGGGAGCTGTTTTTT
>-|-|TRBJ2-2|TRBV6-5
CASKLYESGELFF
TGTGCCAGCAAGCTCTATGAGTCCGGGGAGCTGTTTTTT
>TRBD2|few|TRBJ2-1|TRBV19
CASSRTSLGPEQFF
TGTGCCAGTAGTCGGACTAGTCTTGGACCTGAGCAGTTCTTC
>-|-|TRBJ1-2|TRBV28
CASSLTSGGYTF
TGTGCCAGCAGTTTGACCTCGGGGGGCTACACCTTC
>-|-|TRBJ2-3|TRBV9
CASSVRFPRERQTDTQYF
TGTGCCAGCAGCGTACGTTTTCCGCGGGAACGGCAGACAGATACGCAGTATTTT
>-|few|TRBJ2-5|TRBV30
CAWSVVRGPGETQYF
TGTGCCTGGAGTGTGGTCCGGGGTCCGGGTGAGACCCAGTACTTC
>-|few|TRBJ2-3|TRBV4-3
CASSHRPGRVDTQYF
TGCGCCAGCAGCCATCGACCAGGCCGGGTGGATACGCAGTATTTT
>TRBD1|few|TRBJ2-7|TRBV28
CASRTTDRDHEQYF
TGTGCCAGCAGAACCACTGACAGGGACCACGAGCAGTACTTC
>TRBD2|-|TRBJ2-5|TRBV4-1
CASSGGRAETQYF
TGCGCCAGCAGTGGCGGGAGGGCCGAGACCCAGTACTTC
>TRBD1|-|TRBJ2-5|TRBV7-9
CASSPTGVETQYF
TGTGCCAGCAGCCCGACAGGGGTTGAGACCCAGTACTTC
>-|-|TRBJ2-7|TRBV2
CASGQSFVPYF
TGTGCCAGCGGACAGTCGTTCGTTCCGTACTTC
>TRBD2|few|TRBJ2-7|TRBV29-1
CSVEVAGGVGEQYF
TGCAGCGTTGAAGTGGCGGGAGGCGTTGGGGAGCAGTACTTC
>-|-|TRBJ1-1|TRBV19
CASSPLGTEAFF
TGTGCCAGTAGTCCCTTAGGGACTGAAGCTTTCTTT
>-|-|TRBJ1-5|TRBV7-9
CASSLRGTWQPQHF
TGTGCCAGCAGCTTAAGGGGGACATGGCAGCCCCAGCATTTT
>TRBD1|few|TRBJ1-2|TRBV6-5
CASSSGTGQDQYGYTF
TGTGCCAGCAGTTCCGGGACAGGGCAAGATCAATATGGCTACACCTTC
>-|-|TRBJ1-1|TRBV18
CASSPPSEGDTEAFF
TGTGCCAGCTCACCACCCTCGGAGGGGGACACTGAAGCTTTCTTT
>-|-|TRBJ2-1|TRBV7-6
CASSPGERTVTYNEQFF
TGTGCCAGCAGTCCTGGGGAGCGGACTGTCACCTACAATGAGCAGTTCTTC
>TRBD1|few|TRBJ2-5|TRBV7-2
CASSFSRGRGETQYF
TGTGCCAGCAGCTTTAGCAGGGGGCGAGGAGAGACCCAGTACTTC
>-|many|TRBJ2-1|TRBV2
CASSPSSYNEQFF
TGTGCCAGCAGTCCCAGCTCCTACAATGAGCAGTTCTTC
>-|-|TRBJ1-6|TRBV7-2
CASSPLGPENSPLHF
TGTGCCAGCAGCCCCCTCGGACCGGAAAATTCACCCCTCCACTTT
>TRBD1|-|TRBJ2-5|TRBV6-5
CASSYSTGGFQETQYF
TGTGCCAGCAGTTACTCGACAGGGGGTTTCCAAGAGACCCAGTACTTC
>-|-|TRBJ1-1|TRBV5-4
CASSPNMNTEAFF
TGTGCCAGCAGCCCGAACATGAACACTGAAGCTTTCTTT
>TRBD2|-|TRBJ2-3|TRBV11-2
CASSLEAGDTQYF
TGTGCCAGCAGCTTAGAAGCGGGGGATACGCAGTATTTT
>-|-|TRBJ2-2|TRBV11-1
CASRKDNPNTGELFF
TGTGCCAGCAGAAAGGACAACCCGAACACCGGGGAGCTGTTTTTT
>-|few|TRBJ2-7|TRBV27
CASSLSRLSSYEQYF
TGTGCCAGCAGTTTGTCCAGGTTGAGCTCCTACGAGCAGTACTTC
>TRBD2|few|TRBJ2-5|TRBV13
CASSFGAGGPEETQYF
TGTGCCAGCAGCTTTGGAGCGGGAGGGCCGGAAGAGACCCAGTACTTC
>TRBD1|-|TRBJ1-2|TRBV9
CASSGGGTVNYGYTF
TGTGCCAGCAGCGGTGGAGGGACAGTAAACTATGGCTACACCTTC
>-|-|TRBJ2-2|TRBV7-2
CASSLSIVPGELFF
TGTGCCAGCAGCTTATCAATAGTCCCCGGGGAGCTGTTTTTT
>-|few|TRBJ2-7|TRBV6-1
CACLGTAGITYEQYF
TGTGCCTGCCTGGGGACGGCCGGCATAACCTACGAGCAGTACTTC
>-|-|TRBJ1-4|TRBV30
CAWGVDSGREKLFF
TGTGCCTGGGGGGTAGATAGCGGGAGAGAAAAACTGTTTTTT
>-|few|TRBJ2-1|TRBV5-1
CASSLGTAYNEQFF
TGCGCCAGCAGCTTGGGAACAGCCTACAATGAGCAGTTCTTC
>-|few|TRBJ2-2|TRBV5-1
CASGSGNPNTGELFF
TGCGCCAGCGGCTCCGGGAATCCGAACACCGGGGAGCTGTTTTTT
>-|few|TRBJ1-3|TRBV30
CAWLRISGNTIYF
TGTGCCTGGCTAAGGATCTCTGGAAACACCATATATTTT
>TRBD2|few|TRBJ2-1|TRBV5-1
CASSLTSGSNEQFF
TGCGCCAGCAGCTTGACTAGCGGCAGTAATGAGCAGTTCTTC
>-|few|TRBJ2-1|TRBV28
CASSFLIPKRKDYNEQFF
TGTGCCAGCAGTTTCTTAATCCCCAAGAGAAAGGACTACAATGAGCAGTTCTTC
>-|-|TRBJ2-7|TRBV19
CASRAQGTDEQYF
TGTGCCAGTAGGGCCCAGGGTACGGACGAGCAGTACTTC
>-|few|TRBJ1-4|TRBV6-6
CASSTGTASSEKLFF
TGTGCCAGCAGTACCGGGACGGCTTCGAGTGAAAAACTGTTTTTT
>TRBD1|-|TRBJ1-6|TRBV9
CASSVGPGQGNSPLHF
TGTGCCAGCAGCGTAGGACCCGGACAGGGGAATTCACCCCTCCACTTT
>-|-|TRBJ2-7|TRBV30
CAWSVALTYEQYF
TGTGCCTGGAGTGTGGCACTGACCTACGAGCAGTACTTC
>-|few|TRBJ2-6|TRBV7-8
CASSRRIFSGANVLTF
TGTGCCAGCAGCCGAAGAATTTTCTCTGGGGCCAACGTCCTGACTTTC
>-|-|TRBJ2-3|TRBV29-1
CSVRPYLMEARGDTQYF
TGCAGCGTACGCCCGTACCTTATGGAGGCTCGAGGAGATACGCAGTATTTT
>-|few|TRBJ2-1|TRBV30
CAWSVSTVSYNEQFF
TGTGCCTGGAGTGTATCCACAGTCTCCTACAATGAGCAGTTCTTC
>-|-|TRBJ1-5|TRBV7-6
CASSSDQGGNQPQHF
TGTGCCAGCAGCTCAGATCAGGGAGGCAATCAGCCCCAGCATTTT
>TRBD2|few|TRBJ2-2|TRBV4-3
CASSQGGQAGGTGELFF
TGCGCCAGCAGCCAGGGCGGGCAAGCGGGGGGCACCGGGGAGCTGTTTTTT
>TRBD1|few|TRBJ2-1|TRBV28
CASSPPGQGPGNEQFF
TGTGCCAGCAGTCCTCCGGGACAGGGTCCGGGTAATGAGCAGTTCTTC
>-|-|TRBJ1-5|TRBV7-9
CASSPGGSNQPQHF
TGTGCCAGCAGCCCCGGGGGTAGCAATCAGCCCCAGCATTTT
>-|few|TRBJ1-1|TRBV29-1
CSVVGRINTEAFF
TGCAGCGTAGTGGGGAGGATTAACACTGAAGCTTTCTTT
>-|-|TRBJ1-6|TRBV28
CASSSDGLRLNGNSPLHF
TGTGCCAGCAGTTCCGACGGACTGCGCCTAAACGGAAATTCACCCCTCCACTTT
>-|few|TRBJ1-4|TRBV29-1
CSVVFFVGEKLFF
TGCAGCGTTGTTTTCTTCGTCGGTGAAAAACTGTTTTTT
>-|-|TRBJ1-6|TRBV6-1
CASSEYGQDF
TGTGCCAGCAGTGAATATGGGCAGGACTTT
>-|few|TRBJ1-1|TRBV5-1
CASSIDPSAAFF
TGCGCCAGCAGCATCGACCCTTCCGCAGCTTTCTTT
>-|-|TRBJ1-1|TRBV30
CAWCKGEGTEAFF
TGTGCCTGGTGCAAGGGCGAGGGGACTGAAGCTTTCTTT
>-|few|TRBJ2-5|TRBV7-2
CASSRDSLGETQYF
TGTGCCAGCAGCCGAGACTCACTTGGCGAGACCCAGTACTTC
>TRBD1|-|TRBJ1-1|TRBV4-3
CASSQDSSGGHTEAFF
TGCGCCAGCAGCCAAGACTCGTCAGGGGGACACACTGAAGCTTTCTTT